This T cell receptor (delta chain) was sequenced for a study of γδ T cells in repeated Plasmodium falciparum infection (dated by TCRdb to the early 2020s). Background on the whole study: In the natural-infection arm, Malian children exposed to intense seasonal malaria transmission were enrolled and compared against age and gender matched Australian children. Four controlled human malaria infections were administered to about 5 malaria-naive U.S. adults over approximately 580 days by bites from P. falciparum NF54-infected Anopheles stephensi mosquitoes. Samples were collected from controlled-infection subjects at baseline, immediately before selected infections, and 21 days after each infection. Malian gammadelta TCR repertoires were analysed cross-sectionally during no-transmission periods and were analysed longitudinally across acute febrile malaria episodes. Using both natural infection in Mali and controlled human malaria infection, the study looked at the way repeated Plasmodium falciparum infection shapes the human gammadelta T cell repertoire. Overall study outcomes, separate from this receptor: Compared with the repertoires of Australian children, the Vdelta2-negative gammadelta TCR repertoires of Malian children appeared more clonally expanded, less diverse and less shared. In Vdelta2-negative, largely Vdelta1+, gammadelta TCR repertoires, repeated controlled infections appeared to drive waves of new clonotype selection. Vgamma9/Vdelta2+ TCR repertoires showed a highly stable polyclonal repertoire over time and infection, with many inter-individual overlapping TCRgamma sequences. The Malian cohort was drawn from a small rural village made up mostly of one ethnic group, which limits generalizability. Analysis of inter-individual variability in gammadelta T cell responses was limited by the small size of the controlled-infection cohort.

Vgamma9/Vdelta2+ and Vdelta2-negative gammadelta T cell populations were flow-sorted from peripheral blood mononuclear cells for bulk TCR repertoire analysis. Of note for this clone: It lacks a known antigen. TCRdb's listed protein matches a much larger clone and diverges from this DNA's translation at residue 18, likely through a read error; the protein shown comes from the DNA.

The library was produced with multiplex PCR. The instrument given in TCRdb is Illumina MiSeq. From each sorted gammadelta T cell sample, both TCR gamma (TRG) and TCR delta (TRD) chains were sequenced. From the authors' description of their analysis: Repertoire analyses included clonotype tree plots, accumulated frequency of the top 20 clonotypes, diversity index (DI) and D75 metrics. Clones were re-identified by TCRdb from the public reads with CATT, and rows with the same DNA were merged. The V and J calls follow TCRdb's processing rather than the paper's. The sample data list around 82,000 delta-chain clones, and more than 1.4% of these were observed just once. Under 10% of the sample comes from the top ten. The germline V gene encodes CDR1 TSWWSYY and CDR2 QGS. The CDR3 holds 21 amino acids from the cysteine to the phenylalanine. The kept DNA is CDR3 alone, 63 bases in frame from the first base.

The sequence was obtained from a pool of human donors (malaria-infected and uninfected, not separated). What was sequenced was gamma-delta T cells from blood. The chain employs TRDV1 and TRDJ1; 13 middle bases align to TRDD3. No J segment appears in TCRdb, so it was assigned here by matching the sequence to germline. The CDR3 region reads CALGGPFPPSTGGYAPDELIF. The DNA is TGTGCTCTTGGGGGTCCGTTCCCTCCCAGTACTGGGGGATACGCTCCCGATGAACTCATCTTT.